The TCR beta chain described here comes from a study of shared clonotypes between healthy human individuals. Only one count was recorded for this clone. What it binds is unknown. With 10 bases removed from V and 1 base from J, the gap between germline ends came to 17 bases. Germline lookup yields CDR1 LNHDA and CDR2 SQIVND (reference sequence). CDR3 length: 15 amino acids. Overall study findings and caveats: Deeper or shallower sequencing was expected to change how clonotypes are shared among donors.

Only in-frame clones appear in the TCRdb table, and some are missing; sequencing was by immunoSEQ multiplex PCR. The data show approximately 350,000 clones, approximately 74% seen once. What was sequenced was memory CD4+ T cells sorted from blood. Subset here: CD45RA-negative fraction. The sequence derives from a man between 25 and 39 years old in good health. The chain is built from TRBV19 and TRBJ1-5; D is perhaps TRBD1 (5 bases). The CDR3 loop is CATCSHSGSNQPQHF. CDR3 sequence (DNA): TGTGCCACTTGTTCCCACTCAGGGAGCAATCAGCCCCAGCATTTT. The full variable domain, in which reference TRBV19 and TRBJ1-5 provide the parts outside the CDR3, is DGGITQSPKYLFRKEGQNVTLSCEQNLNHDAMYWYRQDPGQGLRLIYYSQIVNDFQKGDIAEGYSVSREKKESFPLTVTSAQKNPTAFYLCATCSHSGSNQPQHFGDGTRLSIL.